The rows below give T cell receptor beta chains drawn from one sample of a study of T cells after yellow fever vaccination. TCRdb reanalysed the 5' RACE reads using MiXCR and keeps one entry per CDR3 protein. In the table there are 450,000 to 550,000 distinct CDR3 sequences, roughly a fifth of which are singletons. The starting material was PBMCs, obtained 21 days after the first yellow fever vaccination. Receptor source: a man between 18 and 29 years old who received the YFV17D yellow fever vaccine. Each CDR3 is given with its conserved first and last residue. The D gene is left open where the match is weak. The size field is filled for only some rows; it gives once, few, many or a size class.

V gene	D gene	J gene	clone size	CDR3 DNA	CDR3 protein
TRBV2	.	TRBJ2-3	.	TGTGCCAGCAGTTTCCAAACAGATACGCAGTATTTT	CASSFQTDTQYF
TRBV29-1	.	TRBJ1-1	.	TGCATCGTCCACACCCCCACCCGCACTGAAGCTTTCTTT	CIVHTPTRTEAFF
TRBV5-1	TRBD2	TRBJ2-5	.	TGCGCCAGCAGCGGTAGCGGGTATAACCAAGAGACCCAGTACTTC	CASSGSGYNQETQYF
TRBV28	TRBD1	TRBJ2-1	.	TGTGCCAGCACCTCTCGCCGGGACAGGTACAATGAGCAGTTCTTC	CASTSRRDRYNEQFF
TRBV6-2/TRBV6-3	.	TRBJ1-1	many	TGTGCCAGCAGTTTCCCCGGGGGCGGCACTGAAGCTTTCTTT	CASSFPGGGTEAFF
TRBV7-3	.	TRBJ1-1	.	TGTGCCAGCAGCTTATCGAGTAGGGCCGAAGCTTTCTTT	CASSLSSRAEAFF
TRBV5-1	TRBD1	TRBJ1-2	.	TGCGCCAGCAGCTATACAGGGGGCTCGGATGGCTACACCTTC	CASSYTGGSDGYTF
TRBV3-1	.	TRBJ1-1	few	TGTGCCAGCAGCATACAGCAAGACACTGAAGCTTTCTTT	CASSIQQDTEAFF
TRBV10-3	.	TRBJ2-5	many	TGTGCCATCAGTGATGCGACCCGGAGGGCAGAGACCCAGTACTTC	CAISDATRRAETQYF
TRBV6-2/TRBV6-3	TRBD2	TRBJ2-4	few	TGTGCCAGCAGTGGGACTAGCGGGGAAGGGGACATTCAGTACTTC	CASSGTSGEGDIQYF
TRBV19	.	TRBJ1-2	few	TGTGCCAGTCGGAAGGGGTATTATGGCTACACCTTC	CASRKGYYGYTF
TRBV5-1	TRBD2	TRBJ2-3	few	TGCGCCAGCAGCCCCACCGGGGGGGCCTCAGATACGCAGTATTTT	CASSPTGGASDTQYF
TRBV9	TRBD1	TRBJ1-6	few	TGTGCCAGCAGGGGCGGGACAGCAGATAATTCACCCCTCCACTTT	CASRGGTADNSPLHF
TRBV6-5	.	TRBJ1-1	.	TGTGCCAGCAGTTCCGGGCCTCAGGTAGTGGCTTTCTTT	CASSSGPQVVAFF
TRBV2	.	TRBJ2-5	.	TGTGCCAGCACCCGATGGGGTCAGGAGACCCAGTACTTC	CASTRWGQETQYF
TRBV6-5	TRBD1	TRBJ2-7	many	TGTGCCAGCAGTTACTCGGGACAGACCTACGAGCAGTACTTC	CASSYSGQTYEQYF
TRBV5-1	TRBD2	TRBJ2-7	few	TGCGCCAGCAGAGGGCTAGCGGGGGGCCTCTACGAGCAGTACTTC	CASRGLAGGLYEQYF
TRBV14	.	TRBJ2-7	few	TGTGCCAGCAGCGAAATAGGACAGCCTCCTTACAAGCAGTACTTC	CASSEIGQPPYKQYF
TRBV20-1	.	TRBJ2-7	.	TGCAGTGCTAGAGAGGCTATAGGCCGCTACGAGCAGTACTTC	CSAREAIGRYEQYF
TRBV5-1	.	TRBJ1-1	.	TGCGCCAGCAGCTCACCCAGGGACACTGAAGCTTTCTTT	CASSSPRDTEAFF